The clone carrying this T cell receptor beta chain was counted only a few times. Its target is not known. TCRdb fed the reads into MiXCR, producing one record per CDR3 protein. In the table there are roughly 920,000 distinct CDR3 sequences, roughly 31% of which are singletons. The length of the CDR3 is 14 residues. V lost 5 bases and J lost 8; bases outside the gene matches: 7. The data originate from a study of T cell repertoires in cytomegalovirus infection. This receptor was identified in a human donor in good health (CMV status not recorded). Some clones in this sample may be carry-over from other donors' samples. The material was cultured CD8+ T cells from PBMCs, obtained from culture after CMV antigen stimulation. The genes are TRBV12-3 or TRBV12-4 and TRBJ2-1; 9 nucleotides align to TRBD1. CDR3 in amino acids: CASSLPGQGYEQFF. Here the CDR3 DNA reads TGTGCCAGCAGTCTCCCGGGACAGGGCTATGAGCAGTTCTTC.